Sequencing of this T cell receptor (beta chain) was carried out in a study of T cells expressing NK-cell markers. With UMIs, 5'RACE template switching was used to make TCR beta cDNA. TCRdb re-called the 5' RACE reads; one entry per CDR3 protein, DNA not given. This sample's table has about 450,000 distinct CDR3 sequences. From germline, CDR1 is SQVTM and CDR2 ANQGSEA. This CDR3 region has 12 residues. Material for sequencing was blood T cells: a sorted CD56 or NKG2C T cell subset, CD4+ or CD8+ T cells, or bulk PBMC T cells (not recorded which). The chain has TRBV29-1 and TRBJ2-7; the TCRdb D gene call, TRBD2, has no DNA to confirm it. The source of this sequence is a woman aged 18 to 75 in good health. CDR3 residues: CSAGGTRGEQYF.